This TCR beta chain was sequenced for a study of blood T cell repertoires in COVID-19. Overall study: Samples taken during acute and convalescent COVID-19 were collected in the United States, Italy and Spain. Sample material is recorded as cDNA or gDNA derived from T cells, B-cell-depleted T cells, or PBMCs.

The data were produced by immunoSEQ multiplex PCR, yet TCRdb's version contains in-frame clones alone and is incomplete. The sample holds 150,000 or so clones, approximately 81% seen once. The participants were between about 18 and 100 years old and came from about two dozen US areas. Cohort assignment relied on participant-reported clinical history. This CDR3 contains 15 residues. Germline-derived CDR1 and CDR2 are SGHRS and YFSETQ. The V gene lost 0 bases and the J gene lost 3 bases, with 12 bases spanning the gap. This TCR came from a woman aged 40 to 49 with acute COVID-19. The sample taken for sequencing was PBMCs or T cells enriched from blood (not recorded which). This sequence joins TRBV5-1 and TRBJ1-1, with D possibly matching TRBD1 (5 bases). In DNA, the CDR3 is TGCGCCAGCAGCTTGGATAGGGGTGGGTACACTGAAGCTTTCTTT. Amino acid sequence: CASSLDRGGYTEAFF. Combining the CDR3 with reference TRBV5-1 and TRBJ1-1 gives the whole variable domain KAGVTQTPRYLIKTRGQQVTLSCSPISGHRSVSWYQQTPGQGLQFLFEYFSETQRNKGNFPGRFSGRQFSNSRSEMNVSTLELGDSALYLCASSLDRGGYTEAFFGQGTRLTVV.